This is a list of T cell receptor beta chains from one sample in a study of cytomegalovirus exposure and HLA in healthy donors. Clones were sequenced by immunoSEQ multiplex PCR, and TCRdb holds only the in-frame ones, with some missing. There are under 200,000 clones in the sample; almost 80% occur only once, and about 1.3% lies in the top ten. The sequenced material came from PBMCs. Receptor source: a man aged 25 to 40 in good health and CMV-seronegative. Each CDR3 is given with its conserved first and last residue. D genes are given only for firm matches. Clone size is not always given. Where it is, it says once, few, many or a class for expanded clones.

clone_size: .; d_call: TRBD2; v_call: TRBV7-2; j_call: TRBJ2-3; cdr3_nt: TGTGCCAGCAGCGTAGACCCGGGGGGGGGAACAGATACGCAGTATTTT; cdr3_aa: CASSVDPGGGTDTQYF
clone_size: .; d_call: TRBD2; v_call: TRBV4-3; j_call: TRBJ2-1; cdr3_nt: TGCGCCAGCAGCCAAGGGCTAGCGGGGACGTCCTCCTACAATGAGCAGTTCTTC; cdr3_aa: CASSQGLAGTSSYNEQFF
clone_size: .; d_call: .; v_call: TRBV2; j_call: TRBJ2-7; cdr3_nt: TGTGCCAGCAGTGAAGCGCGTCAGGGGTCCTACGAGCAGTACTTC; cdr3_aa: CASSEARQGSYEQYF
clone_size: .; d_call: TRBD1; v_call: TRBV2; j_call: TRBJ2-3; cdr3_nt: TGTGCCAGCAGGGAGGCAGGGGGCCCGGTAGATACGCAGTATTTT; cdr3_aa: CASREAGGPVDTQYF
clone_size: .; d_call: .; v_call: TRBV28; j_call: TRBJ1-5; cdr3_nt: TGTGCCAGCAGTCCCCCCGCAGGTAGCAATCAGCCCCAGCATTTT; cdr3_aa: CASSPPAGSNQPQHF
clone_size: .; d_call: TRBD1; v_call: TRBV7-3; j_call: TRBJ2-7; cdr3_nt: TGTGCCAGCAGCCCGGGACAGGGTGTCAACGAGCAGTACTTC; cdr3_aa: CASSPGQGVNEQYF
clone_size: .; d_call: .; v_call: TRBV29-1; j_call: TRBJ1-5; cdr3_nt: TGCAGCGTTGCGGAGTATCAGGGTAGCAATCAGCCCCAGCATTTT; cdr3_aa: CSVAEYQGSNQPQHF
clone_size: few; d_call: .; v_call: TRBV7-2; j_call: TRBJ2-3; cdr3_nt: TGTGCCAGCAGCCCGGACTACCTTAGCACAGATACGCAGTATTTT; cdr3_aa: CASSPDYLSTDTQYF
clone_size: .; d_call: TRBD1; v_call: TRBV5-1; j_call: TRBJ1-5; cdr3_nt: TGCGCCAGCAGCCCCGGTTCCGGGACAGGGAATCAGCCCCAGCATTTT; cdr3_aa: CASSPGSGTGNQPQHF
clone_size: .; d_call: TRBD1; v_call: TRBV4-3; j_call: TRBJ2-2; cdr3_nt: TGCGCCAGCAGCACCCGACAGGGTGGTACCGGGGAGCTGTTTTTT; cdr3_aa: CASSTRQGGTGELFF
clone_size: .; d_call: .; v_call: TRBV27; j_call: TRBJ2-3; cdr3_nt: TGTGCCAGCAGTTTCCTTAGTGCCTACACAGATACGCAGTATTTT; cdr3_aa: CASSFLSAYTDTQYF
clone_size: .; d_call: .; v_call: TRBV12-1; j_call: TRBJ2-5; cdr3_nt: TGTGCCAGCAGCCCCGGGACAGTCCAAGAGACCCAGTACTTC; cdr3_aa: CASSPGTVQETQYF
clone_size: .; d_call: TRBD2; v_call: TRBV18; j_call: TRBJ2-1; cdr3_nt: TGTGCCAGCTCACCACCGGGACTAGCGGGAGGGGACGAGCAGTTCTTC; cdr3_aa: CASSPPGLAGGDEQFF
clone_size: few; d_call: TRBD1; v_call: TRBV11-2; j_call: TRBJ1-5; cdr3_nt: TGTGCCAGCAGCGAAACAGGGGGCAATCAGCCCCAGCATTTT; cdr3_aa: CASSETGGNQPQHF
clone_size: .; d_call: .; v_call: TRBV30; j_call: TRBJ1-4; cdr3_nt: TGTGCCTGGAGCGACCTCCTCAGGGGACCTAAAAATTTT; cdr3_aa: CAWSDLLRGPKNF
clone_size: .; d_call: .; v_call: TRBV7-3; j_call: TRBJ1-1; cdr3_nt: TGTGCCACCGCATGGAACGGGGGCACTGAAGCTTTCTTT; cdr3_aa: CATAWNGGTEAFF
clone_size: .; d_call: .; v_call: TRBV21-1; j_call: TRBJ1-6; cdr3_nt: TGTGCCAGTACAGGGATGAGGTATAATTCACCCCTCCACTTT; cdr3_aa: CASTGMRYNSPLHF